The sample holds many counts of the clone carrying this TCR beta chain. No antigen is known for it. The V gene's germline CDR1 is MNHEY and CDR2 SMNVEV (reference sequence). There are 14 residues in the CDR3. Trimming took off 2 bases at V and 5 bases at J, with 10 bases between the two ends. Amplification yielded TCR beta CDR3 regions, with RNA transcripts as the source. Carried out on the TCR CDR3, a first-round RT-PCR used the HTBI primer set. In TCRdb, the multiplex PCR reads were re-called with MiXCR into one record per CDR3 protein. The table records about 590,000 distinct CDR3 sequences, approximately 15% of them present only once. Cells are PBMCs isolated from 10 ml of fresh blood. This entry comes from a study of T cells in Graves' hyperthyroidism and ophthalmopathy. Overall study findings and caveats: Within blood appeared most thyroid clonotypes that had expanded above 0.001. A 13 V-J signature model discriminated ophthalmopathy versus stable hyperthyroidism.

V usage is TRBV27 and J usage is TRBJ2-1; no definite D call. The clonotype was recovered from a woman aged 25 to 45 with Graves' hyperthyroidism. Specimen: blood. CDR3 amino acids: CASSLTRLDNEQFF. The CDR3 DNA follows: TGTGCCAGCAGTTTAACCCGCTTAGACAATGAGCAGTTCTTC.